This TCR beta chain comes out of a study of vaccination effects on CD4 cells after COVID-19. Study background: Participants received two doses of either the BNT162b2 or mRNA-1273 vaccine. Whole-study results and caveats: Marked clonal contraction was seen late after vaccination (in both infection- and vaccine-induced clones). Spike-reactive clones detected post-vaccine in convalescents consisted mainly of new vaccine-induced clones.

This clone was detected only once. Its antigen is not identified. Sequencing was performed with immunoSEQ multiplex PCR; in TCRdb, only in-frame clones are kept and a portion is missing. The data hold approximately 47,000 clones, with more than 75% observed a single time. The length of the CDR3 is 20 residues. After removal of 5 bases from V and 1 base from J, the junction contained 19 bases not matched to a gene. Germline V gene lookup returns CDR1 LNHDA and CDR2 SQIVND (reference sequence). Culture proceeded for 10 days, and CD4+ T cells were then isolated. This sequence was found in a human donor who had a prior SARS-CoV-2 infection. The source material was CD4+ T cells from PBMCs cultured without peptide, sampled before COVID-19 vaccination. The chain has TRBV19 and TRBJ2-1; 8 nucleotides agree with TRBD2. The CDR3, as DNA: TGTGCCAGTAGTTCTATGTTCGGCGGGAGGTCGGCAGGGTCCTACAATGAGCAGTTCTTC. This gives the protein CASSSMFGGRSAGSYNEQFF.